This entry features one T cell receptor beta chain sequence. Its specificity is unknown. This sample was taken from a study of T cell repertoires in cytomegalovirus infection. For the study at large: Alongside well-studied HLA-B-restricted CMV epitopes, recently identified HLA-C-restricted CMV epitopes were also used. Matching HLA type, along with CMV infection, was indicated by public TCR beta signatures. The study's findings and limits: Cumulative public TCR beta family frequency identified carriers of CMV plus the relevant HLA.

TCRdb fed the reads into MiXCR, producing one record per CDR3 protein. The sample yields under 350,000 distinct CDR3 sequences, approximately 22% seen once. Trimming took 4 bases from V and 0 from J, leaving 10 bases between them. The germline gives CDR1 SGHRS, CDR2 YFSETQ. This CDR3 spans 14 amino acids. The chain employs TRBV5-1 and TRBJ2-5; possibly TRBD2 for D (5 bases). Material: cultured PBMCs, obtained from culture after CMV antigen stimulation. The TCR originated in a human donor in good health (CMV status not recorded). Some clones in this sample may be carry-over from other donors' samples. The CDR3 reads CASSDPRDQETQYF. The CDR3 nucleotides are TGCGCCAGCAGCGACCCGAGGGACCAAGAGACCCAGTACTTC.